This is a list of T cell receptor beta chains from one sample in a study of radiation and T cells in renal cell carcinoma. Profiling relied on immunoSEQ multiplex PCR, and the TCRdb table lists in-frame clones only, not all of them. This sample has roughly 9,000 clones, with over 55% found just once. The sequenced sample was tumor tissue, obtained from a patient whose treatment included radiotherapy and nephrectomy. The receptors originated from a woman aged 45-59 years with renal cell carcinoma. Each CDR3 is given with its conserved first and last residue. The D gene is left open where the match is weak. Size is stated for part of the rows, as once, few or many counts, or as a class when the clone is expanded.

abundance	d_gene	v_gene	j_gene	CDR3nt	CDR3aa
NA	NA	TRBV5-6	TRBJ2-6	TGTGCCAGCAGCTTTCAGGGTACGGGGGCCAACGTCCTGACTTTC	CASSFQGTGANVLTF
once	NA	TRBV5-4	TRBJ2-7	TGTGCCAGCAGCTTGGACGGCTACGAGCAGTACTTC	CASSLDGYEQYF
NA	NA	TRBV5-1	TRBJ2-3	TGCGCCAGCAGCGACGGCGGGCCAGATACGCAGTATTTT	CASSDGGPDTQYF
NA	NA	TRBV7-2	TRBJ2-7	TGTGCCAGCAGCTTAGCGCGAGGGACCCACGAGCAGTACTTC	CASSLARGTHEQYF
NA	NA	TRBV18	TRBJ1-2	TGTGCCAGCTCACCCAACGCCGGGACGGATACTAACTATGGCTACACCTTC	CASSPNAGTDTNYGYTF
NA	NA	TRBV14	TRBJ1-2	TGTGCCAGCAGCCCGGGACTAGCATTACCCTACACCTTC	CASSPGLALPYTF
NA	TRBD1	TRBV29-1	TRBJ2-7	TGCAGCGTTGAAGGGCAGGGGGACGAGCAGTACTTC	CSVEGQGDEQYF
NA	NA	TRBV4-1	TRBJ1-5	TGCGCCAGCAGCCAACGATCAGCGAATCAGCCCCAGCATTTT	CASSQRSANQPQHF
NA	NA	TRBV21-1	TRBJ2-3	TGTGCCAGCAGCAAAATCCCCCACACAGATACGCAGTATTTT	CASSKIPHTDTQYF
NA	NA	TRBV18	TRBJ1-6	TGTGCCAGCTCACCCTCGGGACCAGAGTCATTTAATTCACCCCTCCACTTT	CASSPSGPESFNSPLHF
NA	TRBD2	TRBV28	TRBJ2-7	TGTGCCAGCAGTACCGGGACTAGCCCTTCGTGGGAGCAGTACTTC	CASSTGTSPSWEQYF
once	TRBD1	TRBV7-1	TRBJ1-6	TGTGCCAGCAGCCCGACCGGGACAGGGTACTCACCCCTCCACTTT	CASSPTGTGYSPLHF
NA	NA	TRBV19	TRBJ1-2	TGTGCCAGTACCCCGGACCACTATGGCTACACCTTC	CASTPDHYGYTF
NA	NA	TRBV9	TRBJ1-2	TGTGCCAGCAGCGCGGAGGGCTATGGCTACACCTTC	CASSAEGYGYTF
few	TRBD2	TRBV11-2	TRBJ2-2	TGTGCCAGCGCCAAAAGGTCTAGCGGGACAACCCTCAACACCGGGGAGCTGTTTTTT	CASAKRSSGTTLNTGELFF
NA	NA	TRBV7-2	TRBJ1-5	TGTGCCAGCACCCTCTGGGGGGACCAGCCCCAGCATTTT	CASTLWGDQPQHF
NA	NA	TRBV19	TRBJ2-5	TGTGCCAGTGGTAGCAGGGATGGGGAGACCCAGTACTTC	CASGSRDGETQYF
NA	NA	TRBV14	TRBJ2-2	TGTGCCAGCAGCCGAGGGAACACCGGGGAGCTGTTTTTT	CASSRGNTGELFF
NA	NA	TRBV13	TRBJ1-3	TGTGCCAGCAGCCCACGGACAGCTTCTGGAAACACCATATATTTT	CASSPRTASGNTIYF
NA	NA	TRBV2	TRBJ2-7	TGTGCCAGCAGTGGCCTGGCACAACCCTACGAGCAGTACTTC	CASSGLAQPYEQYF
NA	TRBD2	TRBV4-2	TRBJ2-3	TGTGCCAGCAGCCAAGTAGGCCTAGCGGGGTTAGATACGCAGTATTTT	CASSQVGLAGLDTQYF
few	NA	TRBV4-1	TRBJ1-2	TGCGCCAGCAGCCAAGAGGGGGGCTATGGCTACACCTTC	CASSQEGGYGYTF
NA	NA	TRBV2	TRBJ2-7	TGTGCCAGCGCCGGTCTCGAGCAGTACTTC	CASAGLEQYF
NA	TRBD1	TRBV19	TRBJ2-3	TGTGCCAGTAGGAGGGACAGGACAGATACGCAGTATTTT	CASRRDRTDTQYF
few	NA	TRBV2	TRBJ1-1	TGTGCCAGCATTTACAGAGGGGCAGGTGAAGCTTTCTTT	CASIYRGAGEAFF
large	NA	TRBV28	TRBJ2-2	TGTGCCAGCAGCCACCGGGTTAGGGCTCAAACCGGGGAGCTGTTTTTT	CASSHRVRAQTGELFF
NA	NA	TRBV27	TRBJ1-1	TGTGCCAGCAGCTCCCAGGACCGGGAAACTGAAGCTTTCTTT	CASSSQDRETEAFF
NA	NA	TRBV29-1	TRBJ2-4	TGCAGCGTCGCGGACGGGGAAAACATTCAGTACTTC	CSVADGENIQYF
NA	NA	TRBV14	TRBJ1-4	TGTGCCAGCAGCCAAGAAAACAGGGCTAATGAAAAACTGTTTTTT	CASSQENRANEKLFF
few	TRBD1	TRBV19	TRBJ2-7	TGTGCCAGTACCAAGACAGGGGCCTACGAGCAGTACTTC	CASTKTGAYEQYF
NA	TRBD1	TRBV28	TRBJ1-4	TGTGCCAGCAGTCTCCCTGGGACAGGGAGGGTTGGAAAACTGTTTTTT	CASSLPGTGRVGKLFF
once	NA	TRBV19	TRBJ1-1	TGTGCCAGTAGTATAGGCGAGCCCGCTGAAGCTTTCTTT	CASSIGEPAEAFF
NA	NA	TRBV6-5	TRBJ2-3	TGTGCCAGCAGTTACCCTGGACAGCCTTACACAGATACGCAGTATTTT	CASSYPGQPYTDTQYF
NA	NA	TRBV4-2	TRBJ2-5	TGTGCCAGCAGCCAACTGCTCGACGGGGAGACCCAGTACTTC	CASSQLLDGETQYF
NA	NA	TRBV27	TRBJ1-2	TGTGCCAGCCGCAGTGAGGGGCCCTCTAAGGGGGGCTACACCTTC	CASRSEGPSKGGYTF
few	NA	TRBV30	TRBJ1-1	TGTGCCTGGAGTGTAATTTATTGGGCGAACACTGAAGCTTTCTTT	CAWSVIYWANTEAFF
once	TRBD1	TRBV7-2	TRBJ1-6	TGTGCCAGCAGCCCCCAGGGGGGTGCCTATAATTCACCCCTCCACTTT	CASSPQGGAYNSPLHF
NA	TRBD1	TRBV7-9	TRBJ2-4	TGTGCCAGCAGCTTAGTTGCCACAGGGGTTGATGAAAACATTCAGTACTTC	CASSLVATGVDENIQYF
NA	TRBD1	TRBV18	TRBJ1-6	TGTGCCAGCTCACCAGGGACAGCCCATTCACCCCTCCACTTT	CASSPGTAHSPLHF
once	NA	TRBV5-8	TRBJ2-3	TGTGCCAGCAGCGAGGAGGGACAGAACACAGATACGCAGTATTTT	CASSEEGQNTDTQYF
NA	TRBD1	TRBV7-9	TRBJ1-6	TGTGCCAGCAGCTTGGGACAGAAAGATTCACCCCTCCACTTT	CASSLGQKDSPLHF
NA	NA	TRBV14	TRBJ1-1	TGTGCCAGCAGCCAACTGGATGGGGGCGGCACTGAAGCTTTCTTT	CASSQLDGGGTEAFF
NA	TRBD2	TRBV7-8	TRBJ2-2	TGTGCCAGCAGCTTAGCGTCACTAGCGGGGGTGAACACCGGGGAGCTGTTTTTT	CASSLASLAGVNTGELFF